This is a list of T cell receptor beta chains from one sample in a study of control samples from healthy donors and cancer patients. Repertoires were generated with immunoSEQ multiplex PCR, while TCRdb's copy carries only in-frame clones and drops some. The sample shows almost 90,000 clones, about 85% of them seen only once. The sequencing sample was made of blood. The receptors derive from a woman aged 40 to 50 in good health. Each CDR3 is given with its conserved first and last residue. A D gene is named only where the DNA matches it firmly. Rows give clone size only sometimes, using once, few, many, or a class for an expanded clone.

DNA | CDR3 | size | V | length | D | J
TGTGCCAGCAGCTTATCCTACGGGTTAACCGGGGAGCTGTTTTTT | CASSLSYGLTGELFF | . | TRBV5-6 | 15 | . | TRBJ2-2
TGTGCCAGCAGTGACGGCAGCCTCTCTGGAAACACCATATATTTT | CASSDGSLSGNTIYF | . | TRBV25-1 | 15 | . | TRBJ1-3
TGTGCCAGCTCACCAATCTCGATGAGGCAAGATACGCAGTATTTT | CASSPISMRQDTQYF | . | TRBV18 | 15 | . | TRBJ2-3
TGTGCCAGTCAAGCCGGGACAGGGGGCACAGATACGCAGTATTTT | CASQAGTGGTDTQYF | . | TRBV27 | 15 | TRBD1 | TRBJ2-3
TGCGCCAGCAGCCCGGGGACAGGTGTCGGGGAGCTGTTTTTT | CASSPGTGVGELFF | once | TRBV4-3 | 14 | TRBD1 | TRBJ2-2
TGTGCCAGCAGCGGACTAGGGATTGAGCAGTTCTTC | CASSGLGIEQFF | . | TRBV7-9 | 12 | TRBD2 | TRBJ2-1
TGTGCCAGCAGTCAGACTTCGGAAAACACCATATATTTT | CASSQTSENTIYF | . | TRBV28 | 13 | . | TRBJ1-3
TGCAGTGGCGTGAGCTCCTACGAGCAGTACTTC | CSGVSSYEQYF | . | TRBV20-1 | 11 | . | TRBJ2-7
TGTGCCAGCAGTGCCTACTTGAGCACAGATACGCAGTATTTT | CASSAYLSTDTQYF | . | TRBV2 | 14 | . | TRBJ2-3
TGCAGTGCTAGTCCCGGGGGGCAAATACGATCCACAGATACGCAGTATTTT | CSASPGGQIRSTDTQYF | . | TRBV20-1 | 17 | . | TRBJ2-3